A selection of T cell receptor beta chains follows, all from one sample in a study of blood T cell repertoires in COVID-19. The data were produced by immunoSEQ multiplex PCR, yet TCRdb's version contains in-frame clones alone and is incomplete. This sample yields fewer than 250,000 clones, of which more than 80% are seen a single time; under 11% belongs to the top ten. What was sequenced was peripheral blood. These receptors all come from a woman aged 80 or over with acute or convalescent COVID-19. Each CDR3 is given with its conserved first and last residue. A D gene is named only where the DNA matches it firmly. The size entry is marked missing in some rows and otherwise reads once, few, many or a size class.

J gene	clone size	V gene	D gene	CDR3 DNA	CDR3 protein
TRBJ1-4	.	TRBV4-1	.	TGCGCCAGCAGCCCAACAGGGAAGGTGGATGAAAAACTGTTTTTT	CASSPTGKVDEKLFF
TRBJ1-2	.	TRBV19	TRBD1	TGTGCCAGTAGAGGACAGGCCTACGGGGACTATGGCTACACCTTC	CASRGQAYGDYGYTF
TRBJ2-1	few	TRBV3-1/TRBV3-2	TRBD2	TGTGCCAGCAGCCAAGCTGCGGCGGGAGCGGGCAATGAGCAGTTCTTC	CASSQAAAGAGNEQFF
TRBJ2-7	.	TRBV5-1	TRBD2	TGCGCCAGCAGCTCCACTCCCGGGACTACCTCCTACGAGCAGTACTTC	CASSSTPGTTSYEQYF
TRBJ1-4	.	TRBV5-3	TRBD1	TGTGCCAGAAGCGCCAGACAGGGGAGGGAGGAAAAACTGTTTTTT	CARSARQGREEKLFF
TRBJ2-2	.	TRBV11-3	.	TGTGCCAGCAGCTCCCGCGGGGTGGACACCGGGGAGCTGTTTTTT	CASSSRGVDTGELFF
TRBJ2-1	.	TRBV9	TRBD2	TGTGCCAGCAGCCCCCTCGCGGGAGGGGACTACAATGAGCAGTTCTTC	CASSPLAGGDYNEQFF
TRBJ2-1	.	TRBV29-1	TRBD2	TGCAGCGTTCTGAGCGGGACTTACAATGAGCAGTTCTTC	CSVLSGTYNEQFF
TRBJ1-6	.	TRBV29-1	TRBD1	TGCAGCGTTGGACAGGGCGGTTCACCCCTCCACTTT	CSVGQGGSPLHF
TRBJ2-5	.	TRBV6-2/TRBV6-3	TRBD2	TGTGCCAGCAGCCGGGGACTAGCGGGGCATCAGGAGACCCAGTACTTC	CASSRGLAGHQETQYF
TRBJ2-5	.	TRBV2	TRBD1	TGTGCCAGCACCGGACAGGGGTCGGGAGAGACCCAGTACTTC	CASTGQGSGETQYF
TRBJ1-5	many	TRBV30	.	TGTGCCTGGAGTGTACGACGGGGTTATAGCAATCAGCCCCAGCATTTT	CAWSVRRGYSNQPQHF
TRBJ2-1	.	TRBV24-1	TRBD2	TGTGCCACCAGTGATGTGGGACTACCCTACAATGAGCAGTTCTTC	CATSDVGLPYNEQFF
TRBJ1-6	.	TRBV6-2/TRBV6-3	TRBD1	TGTGCCAGCAGTTACGCGGGTCCCGGGACAGATAATTCACCCCTCCACTTT	CASSYAGPGTDNSPLHF
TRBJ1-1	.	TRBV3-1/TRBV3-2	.	TGTGCCAGCACACCAGGGGTAACGGGGAACACTGAAGCTTTCTTT	CASTPGVTGNTEAFF
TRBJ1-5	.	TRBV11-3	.	TGTGCCAGCATTCTGGGCAGGGTAAATCAGCCCCAGCATTTT	CASILGRVNQPQHF
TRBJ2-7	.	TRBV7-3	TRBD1	TGTGCCAGCAGCCCCGGGACAGGGCTTTCCTACGAGCAGTACTTC	CASSPGTGLSYEQYF
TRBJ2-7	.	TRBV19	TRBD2	TGTGCCAGTAGTATGGGGCAGACTAGCGGGAGAGGATACGAGCAGTACTTC	CASSMGQTSGRGYEQYF
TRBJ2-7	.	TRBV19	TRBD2	TGTGTCAGGAGGCTAGCGGGAATCAGTATCTACGAGCAGTACTTC	CVRRLAGISIYEQYF
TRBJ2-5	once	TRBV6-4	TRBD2	TGTGCCAGCAGTTCGATAGCGGGGGCCCAAGAGACCCAGTACTTC	CASSSIAGAQETQYF
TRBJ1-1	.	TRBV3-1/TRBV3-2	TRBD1	TGTGCCAGCAGGCTGACAGGGGTTGCCACTGAAGCTTTCTTT	CASRLTGVATEAFF
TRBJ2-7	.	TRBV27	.	TGTGCCAGCAGTTCGCAGGCAGGGGCAGACTACGAGCAGTACTTC	CASSSQAGADYEQYF
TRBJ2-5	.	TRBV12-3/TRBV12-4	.	TGTGCCAGCAGTTGGGCCAGCCAAGAGACCCAGTACTTC	CASSWASQETQYF
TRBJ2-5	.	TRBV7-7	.	TGTGCTAGCAGCTTAGCCAGGGACCAAGAGACCCAGTACTTC	CASSLARDQETQYF
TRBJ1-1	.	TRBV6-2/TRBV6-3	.	TGTGCCAGTAGTTCCCTCGACAGGCCGAGTATGAACACTGAAGCTTTCTTT	CASSSLDRPSMNTEAFF
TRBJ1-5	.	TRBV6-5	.	TGTGCCAGCAGTTACCAGGAAAGCAATCAGCCCCAGCATTTT	CASSYQESNQPQHF
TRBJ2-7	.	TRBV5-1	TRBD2	TGCGCCAGCAGGCCGGCGGGGGGCCCTACTTACGAGCAGTACTTC	CASRPAGGPTYEQYF
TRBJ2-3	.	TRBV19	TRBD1	TGTGCCAGTAGAAGGGGGCGAGAGGCAGATACGCAGTATTTT	CASRRGREADTQYF
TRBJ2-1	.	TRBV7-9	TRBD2	TGTGCCAGCAGCCCCCGGGGGGGGAGCTCCTACAATGAGCAGTTCTTC	CASSPRGGSSYNEQFF
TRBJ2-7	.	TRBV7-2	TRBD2	TGTGCCAGCAGAACCGCGGGACTAGGCTCCTACGAGCAGTACTTC	CASRTAGLGSYEQYF
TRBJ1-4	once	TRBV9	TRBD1	TGTGCCAGCAGCGGGACAGGGGAGGGTGAAAAACTGTTTTTT	CASSGTGEGEKLFF
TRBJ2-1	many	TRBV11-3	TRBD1	TGTGCCAGCAGCCTGGGACAGCTCCCCTACAATGAGCAGTTCTTC	CASSLGQLPYNEQFF
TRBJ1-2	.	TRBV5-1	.	TGCGCCAGCAGCGAATTACAGGGTAATGGCTACACCTTC	CASSELQGNGYTF
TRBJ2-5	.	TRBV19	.	TGTGCCAGTAGTATAGATCACCGGCGGGAGACCCAGTACTTC	CASSIDHRRETQYF
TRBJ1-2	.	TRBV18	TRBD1	TGTGCCAGCTCAACCGGGACAGGGTATGGCTACACCTTC	CASSTGTGYGYTF
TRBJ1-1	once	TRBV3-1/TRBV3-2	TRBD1	TGTGCCAGCAGCCGAGGACAGGGTTTGAACACTGAAGCTTTCTTT	CASSRGQGLNTEAFF
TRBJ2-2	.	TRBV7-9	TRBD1	TGTGCCAGCAGCAAACCTGACAGGGCCGGGGAGCTGTTTTTT	CASSKPDRAGELFF
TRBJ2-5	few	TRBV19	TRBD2	TGTGCCAGTAGTATCGGGACTAGCCTCACCCAGTACTTC	CASSIGTSLTQYF
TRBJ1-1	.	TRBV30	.	TGTGCCTGGAGTCCATTCGGGAACACTGAAGCTTTCTTT	CAWSPFGNTEAFF
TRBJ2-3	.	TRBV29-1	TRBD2	TGCAGCGTTGAGGCTGACAGGAATCAGGGGCTAGCGGGGGGGCCAAGATCGGATACGCAGTATTTT	CSVEADRNQGLAGGPRSDTQYF
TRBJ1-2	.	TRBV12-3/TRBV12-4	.	TGTGCCAGCACCGGTATCTTGTATTATGGCTACACCTTC	CASTGILYYGYTF
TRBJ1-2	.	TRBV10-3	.	TGTGCCATCAGTGAGTTCACTGCTAACTATGGCTACACCTTC	CAISEFTANYGYTF
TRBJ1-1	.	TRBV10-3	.	TGTGCCATCAGCCCCGGGGGGCAGGGAACTGAAGCTTTCTTT	CAISPGGQGTEAFF
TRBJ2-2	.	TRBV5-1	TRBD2	TGCGCCAGCAGCTTGGTGACTAGCGGCCGGGGGGAGCTGTTTTTT	CASSLVTSGRGELFF
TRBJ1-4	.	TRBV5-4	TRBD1	TGTGCCAGCAGTCTTGGACAGGGCAGGAATGAAAAACTGTTTTTT	CASSLGQGRNEKLFF
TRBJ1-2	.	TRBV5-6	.	TGTGCCAGCAGCTTGGGGGGGCCGTACGCAGGCTACACCTTC	CASSLGGPYAGYTF
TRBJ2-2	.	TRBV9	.	TGTGCCAGCAGCGGCCACAGCTACACCGGGGAGCTGTTTTTT	CASSGHSYTGELFF
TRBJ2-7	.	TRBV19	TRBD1	TGTGCCAGTAGTATAAGGGGGCCAGGGAGCTCCTACGAGCAGTACTTC	CASSIRGPGSSYEQYF
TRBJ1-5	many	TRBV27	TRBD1	TGTGCCAGTCCCGGGACAGGGGTGGATCAGCCCCAGCATTTT	CASPGTGVDQPQHF
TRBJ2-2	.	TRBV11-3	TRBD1	TGTGCCAGCGGACCGGACAGGGCCAACACCGGGGAGCTGTTTTTT	CASGPDRANTGELFF
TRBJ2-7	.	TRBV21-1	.	TGTGCCAGCAGCAAAAACCCCGGGACAGGTACCTACGAGCAGTACTTC	CASSKNPGTGTYEQYF
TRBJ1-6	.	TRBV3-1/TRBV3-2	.	TGTGCCAGCAGCCAAGACCTCCTATCACCCCTCCACTTT	CASSQDLLSPLHF
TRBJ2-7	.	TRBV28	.	TGTGCCAGCAGCCTAGTGGGAGGGGGACTGCAGTACTTC	CASSLVGGGLQYF
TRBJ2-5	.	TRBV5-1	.	TGCGCCAGCAGCTTGGGGGGCACTCAAGAGACCCAGTACTTC	CASSLGGTQETQYF
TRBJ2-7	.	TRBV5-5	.	TGTGCCAGCAGCTCGGCGCAGGGTAACTACGAGCAGTACTTC	CASSSAQGNYEQYF
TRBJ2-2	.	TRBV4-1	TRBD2	TGCGCCAGCAGCCCCGCCCTTGACACTAGCGGGAACACCGGGGAGCTGTTTTTT	CASSPALDTSGNTGELFF
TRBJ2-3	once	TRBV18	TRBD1	TGTGCCAGCTCACCACTGGACAGGGGAGGCACAGATACGCAGTATTTT	CASSPLDRGGTDTQYF